These 21 T cell receptor beta chains came from one sample sequenced in a study of CD8 T cells in Susac syndrome. Reverse transcription of roughly 0.5 to 1 ug RNA was carried out with random hexamers. TCRdb itself ran the immunoSEQ multiplex PCR reads through MiXCR, one entry per CDR3 protein. This table holds roughly 80,000 distinct CDR3 sequences, 90% to 95% found once. The sample was CD8+ T cells from PBMCs. These receptors came from a human donor in good health.

The chain carries TRBV9 and TRBJ2-7; D ambiguous. CDR1 and CDR2 from the germline V gene are SGDLS and YYNGEE. V gave up 1 base and J gave up 2 bases, with 10 bases separating them. CDR3 length: 14 residues. CDR3 sequence: CASSVSQATYEQYF. The CDR3 region has the DNA TGTGCCAGCAGCGTATCCCAAGCCACCTACGAGCAGTACTTC.

V and J are TRBV5-4 and TRBJ2-1, with D uncertain. The germline V gene has CDR1 SGHNT and CDR2 YYREEE (reference sequence). The CDR3 consists of 14 residues. V was cut by 4 bases and J by 8 bases, with 16 bases left in between. The CDR3 nucleotides read TGTGCCAGCAGCGCCTCACCTAGGCACGATGAGCAGTTCTTC. It yields the protein CASSASPRHDEQFF.

This chain links TRBV14 with TRBJ2-2; 8 nucleotides align to TRBD1. CDR3 size: 17 residues. Germline V gene data show CDR1 as SGHDN and CDR2 as FVKESK. With 0 bases clipped from V and 5 bases from J, the junction kept 8 bases outside the gene matches. The CDR3 reads CASSQERAGGATGELFF. Written as DNA, the CDR3 is TGTGCCAGCAGCCAAGAACGGGCAGGGGGCGCGACCGGGGAGCTGTTTTTT.

This clonotype was counted a single time. CDR3 loop: CASSPREGRGPPYEQYV. CDR3 coding DNA: TGCGCCAGCAGCCCGCGGGAGGGCAGGGGGCCTCCCTACGAGCAGTACGTC. This chain joins TRBV5-1 and TRBJ2-7, with D maybe TRBD2 (9 bases). The ends were cut back, 4 bases at V and 2 bases at J, with 22 bases in the middle. CDR3 length equals 17 residues. In germline, CDR1 is SGHRS, CDR2 YFSETQ.

The rearrangement joins TRBV5-1 to TRBJ2-2; unclear D gene. The CDR3 extends over 10 amino acids. The V end lost 10 bases, the J end lost 7 bases, and 8 bases lay between the germline ends. Germline CDR1 SGHRS, CDR2 YFSETQ. The CDR3 DNA is TGCGCCCGACACAGCGGGGAGCTGTTTTTT. It is translated as CARHSGELFF.

The V gene is TRBV20-1, the J gene TRBJ2-1, with TRBD2 identical over 14 bases. Germline V gives CDR1 DFQATT, CDR2 SNEGSKA (reference sequence). This CDR3 has 16 amino acids. J lost 3 bases, V lost 5 bases, and 6 bases had no gene match. CDR3 sequence reads: CSAERLAGGVYNEQFF. CDR3 nucleotides: TGCAGTGCTGAGCGACTAGCGGGAGGGGTCTACAATGAGCAGTTCTTC.

The V and J genes are TRBV4-1 and TRBJ1-2, with D possibly matching TRBD1 (5 bases). Trimming stripped 0 bases from V and 3 bases from J, with 20 bases between. Germline V gene lookup returns CDR1 MGHRA and CDR2 YSYEKL. CDR3 length: 18 amino acids. The CDR3 region has the DNA TGCGCCAGCAGCCAAGATCGGGGGGAGGTGGGACTCTACTATGGCTACACCTTC. Its translation is CASSQDRGEVGLYYGYTF.

The V gene is TRBV7-9, the J gene TRBJ2-5; D might be TRBD1 (6 bases). The CDR3 consists of 14 residues. CDR1 and CDR2 (germline): SEHNR, FQNEAQ (reference sequence). Trimming took 4 bases from V and 4 from J, leaving 13 bases between them. The chain's CDR3 is CASSSDRLRETQYF. Written as DNA, the CDR3 is TGTGCCAGCAGCTCTGACAGGCTCCGAGAGACCCAGTACTTC.

This clonotype was observed a single time. This rearrangement joins TRBV20-1 to TRBJ2-7; D might be TRBD2 (6 bases). Germline V CDR1 and CDR2: DFQATT, SNEGSKA (reference sequence). V was clipped by 4 bases and J by 2 bases, with 18 bases between them. The CDR3 covers 15 residues. The CDR3: CSATKGTLRPYEQYF. For the CDR3, the DNA is TGCAGTGCTACAAAGGGGACTCTGCGCCCCTACGAGCAGTACTTC.

V usage is TRBV6-6 and J usage is TRBJ2-3, with a weak D call TRBD2 (6 bases). Germline loops: CDR1 MNHNY, CDR2 SVGAGI (reference sequence). V was cut by 5 bases and J by 6 bases, with 18 bases left in between. The CDR3 loop spans 15 amino acids. CDR3 sequence (DNA): TGTGCCAGCAGTGACCTAGAGACTAGTCTGGATACGCAGTATTTT. This gives the protein CASSDLETSLDTQYF.

V and J are TRBV12-3 or TRBV12-4 and TRBJ2-7; D is undetermined. The CDR3 contains 12 residues. Trimming removed 1 base at V and 5 bases at J, with 6 bases between. The CDR3 region has the DNA TGTGCCAGCAGTTTAGGGGCGCACGAGCAGTACGTC. This translates into CASSLGAHEQYV.

This clonotype was found once. This chain uses TRBV7-9 with TRBJ2-1; D is unclear. V gave up 5 bases and J gave up 9 bases, with 14 bases separating them. This CDR3 has 13 amino acids. Germline V CDR1 and CDR2: SEHNR, FQNEAQ (reference sequence). The CDR3 coding sequence is TGTGCCAGCAGCACCCCCAGTGCCATTGAGCAGTTCTTC. It codes for CASSTPSAIEQFF.

This CDR3 is CASSSRLAGLNEQFF. The CDR3 DNA is TGTGCCAGCAGCTCTAGACTAGCGGGACTAAATGAGCAGTTCTTC. This chain joins TRBV7-6 and TRBJ2-1, with TRBD2 matching over 11 bases. There are 15 residues in the CDR3. J was trimmed by 7 bases and V by 4 bases; bases with no gene match: 6. Germline CDR1 reads SGHVS; CDR2 reads FNYEAQ. The entire variable domain, with the rest obtained from reference TRBV7-6 and TRBJ2-1, is as follows: GAGVSQSPRYKVTKRGQDVALRCDPISGHVSLYWYRQALGQGPEFLTYFNYEAQQDKSGLPNDRFSAERPEGSISTLTIQRTEQRDSAMYRCASSSRLAGLNEQFFGPGTRLTVL.

The chain recombines TRBV27 with TRBJ2-1; 10 bases are a match to TRBD2. In germline, CDR1 is MNHEY, CDR2 SMNVEV (reference sequence). The CDR3 loop spans 13 amino acids. Trimming took 8 bases from V and 8 from J; bases not matched to a gene: 6. The CDR3 DNA follows: TGTGCCAGCGCTAGCGGGAGCAGCGATGAGCAGTTCTTC. It codes for CASASGSSDEQFF.

The chain combines TRBV20-1 with TRBJ2-1, with 12 positions matching TRBD2. This CDR3 is built from 15 residues. The germline gives CDR1 DFQATT, CDR2 SNEGSKA (reference sequence). V was clipped by 1 base and J by 7 bases; unmatched bases: 5. This chain's CDR3 is CSARASSGGANEQFF. The CDR3 DNA reads as TGCAGTGCTAGAGCCTCTAGCGGGGGGGCGAATGAGCAGTTCTTC.

The rearrangement uses TRBV13 and TRBJ1-1, with 7 bases identical to TRBD1. The CDR3 covers 17 residues. Trimming took 1 base from V and 0 from J; bases not matched to a gene: 8. The V gene's germline CDR1 is PRHDT and CDR2 FYEKMQ (reference sequence). The CDR3 nucleotides read TGTGCCAGCAGCTTAGACAGGCAGGGGGGAATGAACACTGAAGCTTTCTTT. Residues: CASSLDRQGGMNTEAFF. The full variable domain, with the rest looked up from reference TRBV13 and TRBJ1-1, is AAGVIQSPRHLIKEKRETATLKCYPIPRHDTVYWYQQGPGQDPQFLISFYEKMQSDKGSIPDRFSAQQFSDYHSELNMSSLELGDSALYFCASSLDRQGGMNTEAFFGQGTRLTVV.

Remarks on this clonotype: Germline and junction disagree at one end, which may indicate a read error. The V and J genes are TRBV7-9 and TRBJ2-1; no reliable D call. The CDR3 contains 12 residues. Germline V gene data show CDR1 as SEHNR and CDR2 as FQNEAQ (reference sequence). The CDR3 sequence: CASSQNYDEQFF. CDR3 coding DNA: TGTGCCAGCAGCCAAAACTACGATGAGCAGTTCTTC. Drawing the rest from reference TRBV7-9 and TRBJ2-1, the complete variable domain is DTGVSQNPRHKITKRGQNVTFRCDPISEHNRLYWYRQTLGQGPEFLTYFQNEAQLEKSRLLSDRFSAERPKGSFSTLEIQRTEQGDSAMYLCASSQNYDEQFFGPGTRLTVL.

Written as DNA, the CDR3 is TGTGCCAGTAGTATCAAGGACGGGGGCAATCAGCCCCAGCATTTT. Translation: CASSIKDGGNQPQHF. The chain has TRBV19 and TRBJ1-5; D not resolved. The V gene's germline CDR1 is LNHDA and CDR2 SQIVND (reference sequence). The CDR3 totals 15 residues. V gave up 3 bases and J gave up 2 bases, with 11 bases separating them.

The CDR3 region is CASSIRPMGNTGELFF. DNA for the CDR3: TGTGCCAGCAGCATCCGACCTATGGGGAACACCGGGGAGCTGTTTTTT. V gene TRBV11-2 combines with J gene TRBJ2-2; D gene ambiguous. This CDR3 is built from 16 residues. CDR1 is SGHAT and CDR2 is FQNNGV in the germline V gene. V was cut by 5 bases and J by 1 base, with 14 bases left in between.

This chain uses TRBV18 with TRBJ2-1; D possibly corresponds to TRBD2 (5 bases). The CDR3 is 18 amino acids. The V end was cut by 3 bases, the J end by 4 bases, with 22 bases between. Germline lookup yields CDR1 KGHSH and CDR2 LQKENI. The CDR3 spells CASSPFAGFGKSYNEQFF. CDR3 nucleotides: TGTGCCAGCTCACCGTTTGCAGGATTCGGGAAATCATACAATGAGCAGTTCTTC.

The chain has TRBV7-9 and TRBJ2-1; no clear D. The germline CDR1 and CDR2 sequences are SEHNR and FQNEAQ (reference sequence). The ends were cut back, 8 bases at V and 5 bases at J, with 13 bases in the middle. The CDR3 runs 13 residues. CDR3 DNA sequence: TGTGCCAGCCGACCCCGGAGCGACAATGAGCAGTTCTTC. Its translation is CASRPRSDNEQFF.